The rows below give T cell receptor beta chains drawn from one sample of a study of cytomegalovirus exposure and HLA in healthy donors. TCRdb's copy holds only in-frame clones and misses some; the assay was immunoSEQ multiplex PCR. The repertoire holds around 93,000 clones, with approximately 81% as singletons. Sequencing was carried out using PBMCs. The origin of the receptors is a woman aged 40-49 years in good health and CMV-seronegative. The CDR3 runs from the conserved cysteine through the conserved F or W. A D gene is named only where the DNA matches it firmly. Size is omitted from some rows. Given values are once, few, many or a class for expanded clones.

CDR3 protein: CASRFNPGQGTEKLFF
CDR3 DNA: TGTGCCAGCAGATTTAACCCGGGACAGGGGACTGAAAAACTGTTTTTT
V gene: TRBV7-9
CDR3 length: 16
J gene: TRBJ1-4
D gene: TRBD1
clone size: NA

CDR3 protein: CASSYNEHYGYTF
CDR3 DNA: TGTGCCAGCAGTTACAACGAGCACTATGGCTACACCTTC
V gene: TRBV6-5
CDR3 length: 13
J gene: TRBJ1-2
D gene: NA
clone size: NA

CDR3 protein: CASSQTSSYEQYF
CDR3 DNA: TGTGCCAGCAGTCAGACATCCTCCTACGAGCAGTACTTC
V gene: TRBV27
CDR3 length: 13
J gene: TRBJ2-7
D gene: NA
clone size: once

CDR3 protein: CASTLRGGLEQYF
CDR3 DNA: TGTGCCAGCACCCTAAGGGGGGGGCTCGAGCAGTACTTC
V gene: TRBV27
CDR3 length: 13
J gene: TRBJ2-7
D gene: NA
clone size: NA

CDR3 protein: CASSPRTGLAEGDTEAFF
CDR3 DNA: TGTGCCAGTAGTCCGAGGACAGGACTCGCCGAGGGAGACACTGAAGCTTTCTTT
V gene: TRBV19
CDR3 length: 18
J gene: TRBJ1-1
D gene: TRBD1
clone size: NA

CDR3 protein: CASSLIDRGTSGANVLTF
CDR3 DNA: TGTGCCAGCAGCTTAATCGACAGGGGGACCTCTGGGGCCAACGTCCTGACTTTC
V gene: TRBV11-2
CDR3 length: 18
J gene: TRBJ2-6
D gene: TRBD1
clone size: NA

CDR3 protein: CATSRARGQSNEQFF
CDR3 DNA: TGTGCCACCAGCAGAGCTCGGGGACAGTCCAACGAGCAGTTCTTC
V gene: TRBV15
CDR3 length: 15
J gene: TRBJ2-1
D gene: TRBD1
clone size: few

CDR3 protein: CSVEGPGSHGYTF
CDR3 DNA: TGCAGCGTTGAAGGCCCGGGGAGCCATGGCTACACCTTC
V gene: TRBV29-1
CDR3 length: 13
J gene: TRBJ1-2
D gene: NA
clone size: NA

CDR3 protein: CASSPGTTSNEQFF
CDR3 DNA: TGTGCCAGCTCCCCCGGGACAACCTCCAATGAGCAGTTCTTC
V gene: TRBV18
CDR3 length: 14
J gene: TRBJ2-1
D gene: NA
clone size: NA

CDR3 protein: CASGGVGSYEQYF
CDR3 DNA: TGTGCCAGCGGCGGGGTTGGCTCCTACGAGCAGTACTTC
V gene: TRBV27
CDR3 length: 13
J gene: TRBJ2-7
D gene: NA
clone size: NA

CDR3 protein: CASSLGYSTLNTEAFF
CDR3 DNA: TGCGCCAGCAGCTTGGGGTACAGTACCCTGAACACTGAAGCTTTCTTT
V gene: TRBV5-1
CDR3 length: 16
J gene: TRBJ1-1
D gene: NA
clone size: few

CDR3 protein: CASSFRGVGRNQPQHF
CDR3 DNA: TGTGCCAGCAGTTTTCGGGGGGTAGGACGCAATCAGCCCCAGCATTTT
V gene: TRBV28
CDR3 length: 16
J gene: TRBJ1-5
D gene: NA
clone size: NA

CDR3 protein: CASSGAGYEQYF
CDR3 DNA: TGCGCCAGCAGTGGTGCGGGATACGAGCAGTACTTC
V gene: TRBV10-1
CDR3 length: 12
J gene: TRBJ2-7
D gene: NA
clone size: NA

CDR3 protein: CASRSQGVGGYTF
CDR3 DNA: TGTGCCAGCAGGTCACAGGGGGTGGGTGGCTACACCTTC
V gene: TRBV6-1
CDR3 length: 13
J gene: TRBJ1-2
D gene: TRBD1
clone size: NA

CDR3 protein: CASSAIGSGSTDTQYF
CDR3 DNA: TGTGCCAGCAGCGCCATAGGTAGCGGGAGCACAGATACGCAGTATTTT
V gene: TRBV7-9
CDR3 length: 16
J gene: TRBJ2-3
D gene: TRBD2
clone size: NA

CDR3 protein: CASSFRDRSGEPQHF
CDR3 DNA: TGTGCCAGTAGTTTTAGGGACAGATCTGGGGAGCCCCAGCATTTT
V gene: TRBV19
CDR3 length: 15
J gene: TRBJ1-5
D gene: TRBD1
clone size: NA

CDR3 protein: CASSLLGHQKETQYF
CDR3 DNA: TGTGCCAGCAGCTTGTTAGGACACCAGAAAGAGACCCAGTACTTC
V gene: TRBV5-8
CDR3 length: 15
J gene: TRBJ2-5
D gene: NA
clone size: NA

CDR3 protein: CASRETVNTEAFF
CDR3 DNA: TGTGCCAGCAGGGAGACAGTGAACACTGAAGCTTTCTTT
V gene: TRBV6-1
CDR3 length: 13
J gene: TRBJ1-1
D gene: NA
clone size: few

CDR3 protein: CASSFPGNTEAFF
CDR3 DNA: TGTGCCAGCAGCTTTCCAGGGAACACTGAAGCTTTCTTT
V gene: TRBV7-9
CDR3 length: 13
J gene: TRBJ1-1
D gene: NA
clone size: NA

CDR3 protein: CASALRQTPTSNQPQHF
CDR3 DNA: TGTGCCAGTGCCCTGAGGCAAACCCCGACGAGCAATCAGCCCCAGCATTTT
V gene: TRBV19
CDR3 length: 17
J gene: TRBJ1-5
D gene: NA
clone size: NA

CDR3 protein: CASSSGTSGYNEQFF
CDR3 DNA: TGTGCCAGCAGTTCCGGGACTAGCGGTTACAATGAGCAGTTCTTC
V gene: TRBV6-6
CDR3 length: 15
J gene: TRBJ2-1
D gene: TRBD2
clone size: NA

CDR3 protein: CASSFETGGFTEAFF
CDR3 DNA: TGCGCCAGCAGCTTCGAGACAGGGGGCTTCACTGAAGCTTTCTTT
V gene: TRBV5-1
CDR3 length: 15
J gene: TRBJ1-1
D gene: TRBD1
clone size: NA

CDR3 protein: CASSRVTGELFF
CDR3 DNA: TGTGCCAGCAGTCGGGTCACCGGGGAGCTGTTTTTT
V gene: TRBV27
CDR3 length: 12
J gene: TRBJ2-2
D gene: NA
clone size: NA

CDR3 protein: CSVELARGLGGYTF
CDR3 DNA: TGCAGCGTTGAACTGGCCAGGGGGCTAGGGGGCTACACCTTC
V gene: TRBV29-1
CDR3 length: 14
J gene: TRBJ1-2
D gene: TRBD1
clone size: few

CDR3 protein: CASSLRGGDTEAFF
CDR3 DNA: TGTGCCAGCAGCTTGAGAGGCGGGGACACTGAAGCTTTCTTT
V gene: TRBV5-5
CDR3 length: 14
J gene: TRBJ1-1
D gene: NA
clone size: NA

CDR3 protein: CASSLRLAGVKTQYF
CDR3 DNA: TGTGCCAGCAGTCTGCGACTAGCGGGAGTGAAGACCCAGTACTTC
V gene: TRBV28
CDR3 length: 15
J gene: TRBJ2-5
D gene: TRBD2
clone size: NA

CDR3 protein: CASSYSVGVGGYTF
CDR3 DNA: TGTGCCAGCAGTTACTCGGTAGGGGTAGGGGGCTACACCTTC
V gene: TRBV6-5
CDR3 length: 14
J gene: TRBJ1-2
D gene: NA
clone size: NA

CDR3 protein: CASSLVVRAGYDEQYF
CDR3 DNA: TGTGCCAGCAGCTTAGTAGTCAGGGCAGGGTACGACGAGCAGTACTTC
V gene: TRBV7-6
CDR3 length: 16
J gene: TRBJ2-7
D gene: NA
clone size: NA

CDR3 protein: CAISDHPTNEKLFF
CDR3 DNA: TGTGCCATCAGTGACCATCCAACTAATGAAAAACTGTTTTTT
V gene: TRBV10-3
CDR3 length: 14
J gene: TRBJ1-4
D gene: NA
clone size: NA

CDR3 protein: CASNSGSSGYTF
CDR3 DNA: TGTGCCAGCAACTCGGGGAGCAGTGGCTACACCTTC
V gene: TRBV28
CDR3 length: 12
J gene: TRBJ1-2
D gene: NA
clone size: NA

CDR3 protein: CASSSPELTGGNTIYF
CDR3 DNA: TGTGCCAGCAGTTCCCCCGAGCTCACAGGGGGAAACACCATATATTTT
V gene: TRBV6-5
CDR3 length: 16
J gene: TRBJ1-3
D gene: NA
clone size: few

CDR3 protein: CSVVIGEGTGELFF
CDR3 DNA: TGCAGCGTCGTTATAGGGGAGGGCACCGGGGAGCTGTTTTTT
V gene: TRBV29-1
CDR3 length: 14
J gene: TRBJ2-2
D gene: TRBD2
clone size: NA

CDR3 protein: CASSLYWAGAGELFF
CDR3 DNA: TGTGCCAGCAGCTTATACTGGGCGGGAGCCGGGGAGCTGTTTTTT
V gene: TRBV11-2
CDR3 length: 15
J gene: TRBJ2-2
D gene: TRBD2
clone size: NA

CDR3 protein: CASARYNEQFF
CDR3 DNA: TGTGCCAGTGCTAGGTACAATGAGCAGTTCTTC
V gene: TRBV19
CDR3 length: 11
J gene: TRBJ2-1
D gene: NA
clone size: NA

CDR3 protein: CASSPGGGQTDTQYF
CDR3 DNA: TGTGCCAGCAGCCCCGGGGGGGGGCAGACAGATACGCAGTATTTT
V gene: TRBV5-4
CDR3 length: 15
J gene: TRBJ2-3
D gene: TRBD2
clone size: once

CDR3 protein: CASSWGTSGQETQYF
CDR3 DNA: TGTGCCAGCAGCTGGGGGACTAGCGGGCAAGAGACCCAGTACTTC
V gene: TRBV5-6
CDR3 length: 15
J gene: TRBJ2-5
D gene: TRBD2
clone size: NA

CDR3 protein: CASSFSPPGHGYTF
CDR3 DNA: TGTGCCAGCAGTTTCTCCCCCCCAGGGCACGGCTACACCTTC
V gene: TRBV28
CDR3 length: 14
J gene: TRBJ1-2
D gene: NA
clone size: NA

CDR3 protein: CASTLGGWGTEAFF
CDR3 DNA: TGTGCCAGTACTCTCGGGGGGTGGGGCACTGAAGCTTTCTTT
V gene: TRBV19
CDR3 length: 14
J gene: TRBJ1-1
D gene: NA
clone size: NA

CDR3 protein: CASSARVIYEQYF
CDR3 DNA: TGTGCCAGCAGTGCGAGGGTCATCTACGAGCAGTACTTC
V gene: TRBV6-1
CDR3 length: 13
J gene: TRBJ2-7
D gene: NA
clone size: NA

CDR3 protein: CASRDTKDTEAFF
CDR3 DNA: TGTGCCAGTAGAGACACAAAGGACACTGAAGCTTTCTTT
V gene: TRBV19
CDR3 length: 13
J gene: TRBJ1-1
D gene: NA
clone size: once

CDR3 protein: CASRPTGDGRGYTF
CDR3 DNA: TGTGCCAGCAGACCGACAGGGGATGGACGAGGCTACACCTTC
V gene: TRBV27
CDR3 length: 14
J gene: TRBJ1-2
D gene: TRBD1
clone size: NA